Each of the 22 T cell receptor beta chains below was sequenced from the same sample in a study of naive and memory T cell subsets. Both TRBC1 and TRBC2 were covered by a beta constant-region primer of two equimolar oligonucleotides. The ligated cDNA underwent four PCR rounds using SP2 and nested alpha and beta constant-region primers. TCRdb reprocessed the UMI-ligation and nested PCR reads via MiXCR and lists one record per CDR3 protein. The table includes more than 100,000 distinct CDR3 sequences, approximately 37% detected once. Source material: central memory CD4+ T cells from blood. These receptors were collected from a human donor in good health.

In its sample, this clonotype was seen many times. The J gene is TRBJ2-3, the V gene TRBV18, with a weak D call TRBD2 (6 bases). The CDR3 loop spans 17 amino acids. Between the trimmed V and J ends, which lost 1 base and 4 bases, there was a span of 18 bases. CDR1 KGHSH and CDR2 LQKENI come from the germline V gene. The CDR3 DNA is TGTGCCAGCTCACCACTGAATTCTATTCTAGCGTCAGATACGCAGTATTTT. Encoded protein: CASSPLNSILASDTQYF.

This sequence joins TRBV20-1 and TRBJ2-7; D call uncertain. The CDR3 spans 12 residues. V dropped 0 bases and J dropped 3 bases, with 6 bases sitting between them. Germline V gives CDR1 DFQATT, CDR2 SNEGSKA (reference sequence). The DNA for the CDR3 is TGCAGTGCTAGAGAACCCCTCTACGAGCAGTACTTC. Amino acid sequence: CSAREPLYEQYF.

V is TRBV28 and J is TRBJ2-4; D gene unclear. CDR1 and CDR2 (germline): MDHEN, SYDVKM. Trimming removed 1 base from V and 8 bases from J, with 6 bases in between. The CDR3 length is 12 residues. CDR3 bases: TGTGCCAGCAGTTTATTCGTTGACATTCAGTACTTC. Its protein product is CASSLFVDIQYF.

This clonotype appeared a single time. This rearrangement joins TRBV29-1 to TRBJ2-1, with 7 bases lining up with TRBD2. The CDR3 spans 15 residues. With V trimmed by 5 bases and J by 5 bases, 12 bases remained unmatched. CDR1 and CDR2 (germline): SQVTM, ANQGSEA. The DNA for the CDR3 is TGCAGCGTTCCCGGGGGGTCGATCAGGAACAATGAGCAGTTCTTC. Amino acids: CSVPGGSIRNNEQFF.

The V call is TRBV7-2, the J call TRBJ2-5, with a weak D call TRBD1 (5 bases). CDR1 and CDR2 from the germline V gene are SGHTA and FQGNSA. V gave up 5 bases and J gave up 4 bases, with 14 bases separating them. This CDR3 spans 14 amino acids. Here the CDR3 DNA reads TGTGCCAGCAGCCCTTATGGGGCCGGAGAGACCCAGTACTTC. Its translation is CASSPYGAGETQYF.

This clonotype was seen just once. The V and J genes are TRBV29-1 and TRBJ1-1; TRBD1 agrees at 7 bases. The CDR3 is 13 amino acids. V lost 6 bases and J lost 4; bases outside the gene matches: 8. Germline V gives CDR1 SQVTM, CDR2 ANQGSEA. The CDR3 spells CSVKTGRATEAFF. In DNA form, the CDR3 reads TGCAGCGTGAAGACAGGGAGGGCCACTGAAGCTTTCTTT.

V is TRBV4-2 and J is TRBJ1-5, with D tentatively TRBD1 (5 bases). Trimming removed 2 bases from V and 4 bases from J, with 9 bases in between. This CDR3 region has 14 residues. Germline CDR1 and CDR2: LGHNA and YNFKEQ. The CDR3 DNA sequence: TGTGCCAGCAGCCAATATGGGGGAAATCAGCCCCAGCATTTT. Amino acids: CASSQYGGNQPQHF.

CDR3 sequence (DNA): TGTGCCAGCAGCTTGAGGACTAGCGGGAGGAATGAGCAGTTCTTC. Its protein product is CASSLRTSGRNEQFF. The rearrangement joins TRBV7-9 to TRBJ2-1; 14 bases map to TRBD2. The CDR3 runs 15 residues. The germline V gene encodes CDR1 SEHNR and CDR2 FQNEAQ (reference sequence). The trim removed 3 bases at V and 7 bases at J, leaving 2 bases unmatched.

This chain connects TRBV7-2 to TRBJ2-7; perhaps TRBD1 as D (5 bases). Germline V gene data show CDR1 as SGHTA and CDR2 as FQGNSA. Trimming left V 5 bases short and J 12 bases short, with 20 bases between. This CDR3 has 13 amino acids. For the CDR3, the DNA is TGTGCCAGCAGCCCCCAAGGGGTCCGCACGATGTACTTC. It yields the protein CASSPQGVRTMYF.

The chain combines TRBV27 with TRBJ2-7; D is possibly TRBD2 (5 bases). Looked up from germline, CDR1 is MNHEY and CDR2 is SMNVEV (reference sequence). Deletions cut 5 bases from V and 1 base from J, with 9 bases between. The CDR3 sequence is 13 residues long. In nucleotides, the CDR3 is TGTGCCAGCAGTACGACTAATTCCTACGAGCAGTACTTC. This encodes CASSTTNSYEQYF.

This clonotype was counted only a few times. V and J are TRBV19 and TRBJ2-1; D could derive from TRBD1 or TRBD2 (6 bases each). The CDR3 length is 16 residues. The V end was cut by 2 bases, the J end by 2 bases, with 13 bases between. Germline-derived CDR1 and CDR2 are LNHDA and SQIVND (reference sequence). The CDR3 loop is CASSIPGRGAYNEQFF. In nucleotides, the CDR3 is TGTGCCAGTAGTATACCAGGTAGGGGGGCCTACAATGAGCAGTTCTTC.

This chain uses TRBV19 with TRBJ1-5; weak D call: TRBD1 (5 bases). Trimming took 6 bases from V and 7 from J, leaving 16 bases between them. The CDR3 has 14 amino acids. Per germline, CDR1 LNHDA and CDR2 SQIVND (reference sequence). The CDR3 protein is CASRSQGSSQPQHF. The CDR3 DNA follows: TGTGCCAGTAGGTCCCAGGGATCCTCCCAGCCCCAGCATTTT.

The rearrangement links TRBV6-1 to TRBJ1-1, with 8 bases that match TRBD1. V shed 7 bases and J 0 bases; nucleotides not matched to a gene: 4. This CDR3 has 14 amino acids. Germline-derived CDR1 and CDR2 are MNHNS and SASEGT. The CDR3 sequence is CASTVTGVNTEAFF. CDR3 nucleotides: TGTGCCAGCACTGTGACAGGGGTGAACACTGAAGCTTTCTTT.

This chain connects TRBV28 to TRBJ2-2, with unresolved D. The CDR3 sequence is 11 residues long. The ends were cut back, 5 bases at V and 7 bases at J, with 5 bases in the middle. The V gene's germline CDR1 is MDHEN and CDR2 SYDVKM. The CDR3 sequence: CASSEYGELFF. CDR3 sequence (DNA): TGTGCCAGCAGTGAGTACGGGGAGCTGTTTTTT.

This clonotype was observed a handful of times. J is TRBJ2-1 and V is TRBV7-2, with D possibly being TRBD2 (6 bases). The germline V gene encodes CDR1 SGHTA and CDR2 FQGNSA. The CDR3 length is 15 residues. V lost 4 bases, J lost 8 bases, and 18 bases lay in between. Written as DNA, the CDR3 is TGTGCCAGCAGCTCCGGGAGATGGACGTTCGATGAGCAGTTCTTC. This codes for CASSSGRWTFDEQFF.

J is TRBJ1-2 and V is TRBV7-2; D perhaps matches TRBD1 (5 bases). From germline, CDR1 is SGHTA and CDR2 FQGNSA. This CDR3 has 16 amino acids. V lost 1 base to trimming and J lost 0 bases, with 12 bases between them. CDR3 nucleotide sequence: TGTGCCAGCAGCTTAGTTCAGGGCAGAGCTAACTATGGCTACACCTTC. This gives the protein CASSLVQGRANYGYTF.

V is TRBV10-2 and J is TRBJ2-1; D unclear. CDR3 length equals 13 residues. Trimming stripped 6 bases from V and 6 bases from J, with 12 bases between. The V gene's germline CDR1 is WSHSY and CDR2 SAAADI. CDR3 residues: CASRLHSGNEQFF. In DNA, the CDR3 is TGCGCCAGCAGGCTCCACTCGGGCAATGAGCAGTTCTTC.

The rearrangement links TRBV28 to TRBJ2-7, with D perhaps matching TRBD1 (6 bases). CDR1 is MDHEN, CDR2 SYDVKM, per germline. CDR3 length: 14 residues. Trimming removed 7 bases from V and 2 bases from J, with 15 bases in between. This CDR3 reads CASTLGGPPYEQYF. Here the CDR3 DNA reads TGTGCCAGCACCCTAGGGGGACCCCCCTACGAGCAGTACTTC. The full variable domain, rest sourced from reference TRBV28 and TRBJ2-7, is DVKVTQSSRYLVKRTGEKVFLECVQDMDHENMFWYRQDPGLGLRLIYFSYDVKMKEKGDIPEGYSVSREKKERFSLILESASTNQTSMYLCASTLGGPPYEQYFGPGTRLTVT.

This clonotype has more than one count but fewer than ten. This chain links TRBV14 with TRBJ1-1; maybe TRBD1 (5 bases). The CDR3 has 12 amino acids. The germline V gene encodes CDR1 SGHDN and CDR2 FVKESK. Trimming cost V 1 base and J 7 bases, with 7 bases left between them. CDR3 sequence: CASSQAQGEAFF. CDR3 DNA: TGTGCCAGCAGCCAAGCTCAGGGTGAAGCTTTCTTT.

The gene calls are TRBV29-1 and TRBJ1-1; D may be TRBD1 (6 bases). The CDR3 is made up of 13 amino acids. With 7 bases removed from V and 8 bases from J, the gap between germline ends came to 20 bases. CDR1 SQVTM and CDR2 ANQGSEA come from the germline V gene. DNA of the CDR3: TGCAGCGCAGTATCGGGTTGGGGACAAGAAGCTTTCTTT. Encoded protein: CSAVSGWGQEAFF.

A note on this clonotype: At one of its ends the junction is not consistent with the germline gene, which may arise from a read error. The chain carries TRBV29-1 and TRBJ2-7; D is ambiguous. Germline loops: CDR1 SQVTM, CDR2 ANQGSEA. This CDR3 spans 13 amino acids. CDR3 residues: CRVTDGNAYEQYF. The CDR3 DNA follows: TGCCGCGTCACGGACGGAAACGCCTACGAGCAGTACTTC.

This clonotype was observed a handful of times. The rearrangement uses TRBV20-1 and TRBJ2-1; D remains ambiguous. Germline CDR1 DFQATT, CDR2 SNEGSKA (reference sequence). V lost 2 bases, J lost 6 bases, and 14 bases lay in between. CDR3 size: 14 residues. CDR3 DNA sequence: TGCAGTGCTAGAAGGGCCGTCGGAGTCAATGAGCAGTTCTTC. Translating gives CSARRAVGVNEQFF.